This TCR beta chain was identified in a study of naive and memory T cell subsets. Two oligonucleotides, mixed equimolar, formed the beta constant-region primer covering TRBC1 and TRBC2. TCRdb re-analysed the UMI-ligation and nested PCR reads in MiXCR, keeping a single row per CDR3 protein. The data contain roughly 98,000 distinct CDR3 sequences, around 6.5% of them singletons. This CDR3 contains 16 residues. This clonotype came up a few times. Its matching antigen is unknown. Study-level findings and limits: Between naive and memory subsets, TCR abundance power law exponents differed.

The J gene is TRBJ1-2, the V gene TRBV3-2; the D segment call TRBD1 is taken from the table without a DNA check. TRBV3-2 is a documented pseudogene. Sample: central memory CD4+ T cells from blood. The receptor was derived from a human donor in good health. CDR3 loop: CASSQMTGTGGHGYTF. CDR3 bases: TGTGCCAGCAGCCAAATGACCGGGACAGGAGGCCATGGCTACACCTTC.